This is a list of T cell receptor beta chains from one sample in a study of cytomegalovirus exposure and HLA in healthy donors. Sequenced by immunoSEQ multiplex PCR; TCRdb stores in-frame clones only, minus some. The table records some 94,000 clones, 69% of them present only once. Material: PBMCs. The receptors stem from a man over 45 in good health and CMV-seronegative. The CDR3 runs from the conserved cysteine through the conserved F or W. D genes are given only for firm matches. Clone size appears in some rows only: once, few, many, or a class for an expanded clone.

CASSFGVTYEQYF | TGTGCCAGCAGTTTTGGAGTCACCTACGAGCAGTACTTC | . | TRBJ2-7 | few | TRBV6-6 | 13
CATSRATRFRDKNDTQYF | TGTGCCACCAGCAGAGCAACAAGATTCCGGGACAAAAACGATACGCAGTATTTT | . | TRBJ2-3 | few | TRBV15 | 18
CASSDRQGSGYTF | TGTGCCAGCAGTGATAGACAGGGTTCAGGTTACACCTTC | TRBD1 | TRBJ1-2 | few | TRBV9 | 13
CASSLPDTQYF | TGTGCCAGCAGCCTCCCAGATACGCAGTATTTT | . | TRBJ2-3 | . | TRBV6-1 | 11
CAISVTGGNQPQHF | TGTGCCATCAGTGTAACGGGGGGCAATCAGCCCCAGCATTTT | . | TRBJ1-5 | . | TRBV10-3 | 14
CASSLGTGGDYEQYF | TGTGCCAGCAGCTTGGGGACAGGGGGTGACTACGAGCAGTACTTC | TRBD1 | TRBJ2-7 | . | TRBV5-7 | 15
CASSYLPSGVGEQYF | TGTGCCAGCAGTTACCTCCCTAGCGGGGTCGGAGAGCAGTACTTC | TRBD2 | TRBJ2-7 | . | TRBV6-5 | 15
CASIRFMLSTSNTEAFF | TGTGCCAGCATCCGTTTCATGCTGTCAACTTCGAACACTGAAGCTTTCTTT | . | TRBJ1-1 | . | TRBV2 | 17
CASSPQGYGYTF | TGTGCCAGCAGTCCACAGGGGTACGGCTACACCTTC | TRBD1 | TRBJ1-2 | . | TRBV28 | 12
CSVRQGQETQYF | TGCAGCGTCAGACAGGGCCAAGAGACCCAGTACTTC | TRBD1 | TRBJ2-5 | . | TRBV29-1 | 12
CASSLGGEFRNTIYF | TGTGCCAGCAGTTTGGGCGGGGAATTTCGAAACACCATATATTTT | . | TRBJ1-3 | . | TRBV28 | 15
CSGRGLQNTEAFF | TGCAGCGGGAGGGGACTGCAGAACACTGAAGCTTTCTTT | . | TRBJ1-1 | . | TRBV29-1 | 13
CACRTLGRDNQPQHF | TGTGCCTGTCGGACTCTAGGGCGGGACAATCAGCCCCAGCATTTT | . | TRBJ1-5 | . | TRBV30 | 15
CASSQGTSEVTDTQYF | TGTGCCAGCAGCCAGGGGACTAGCGAGGTCACAGATACGCAGTATTTT | TRBD2 | TRBJ2-3 | . | TRBV4-2 | 16
CASSAGGRNEQFF | TGTGCCAGCAGTGCGGGAGGGAGGAATGAGCAGTTCTTC | TRBD2 | TRBJ2-1 | few | TRBV28 | 13
CASSGTGNEKLFF | TGTGCCAGCAGCGGGACAGGGAATGAAAAACTGTTTTTT | TRBD1 | TRBJ1-4 | few | TRBV2 | 13
CASSRGLAGGNNEQFF | TGTGCCAGCAGCCGTGGACTAGCGGGGGGAAACAATGAGCAGTTCTTC | TRBD2 | TRBJ2-1 | . | TRBV11-2 | 16
CSVDLVEGKATEAFF | TGCAGCGTTGATCTGGTGGAGGGGAAGGCCACTGAAGCTTTCTTT | . | TRBJ1-1 | . | TRBV29-1 | 15
CASSYWDTGPYEQYF | TGTGCCAGCAGTTACTGGGACACGGGTCCCTACGAGCAGTACTTC | . | TRBJ2-7 | . | TRBV6-6 | 15
CASSQDQGPHVGSPLHF | TGTGCCAGCAGCCAAGACCAGGGGCCACACGTGGGTTCACCCCTCCACTTT | . | TRBJ1-6 | medium-sized | TRBV4-2 | 17
CAWRRVDSSPLHF | TGTGCCTGGAGAAGGGTGGACAGTTCACCCCTCCACTTT | . | TRBJ1-6 | . | TRBV30 | 13
CASSQDWTSGGARETQYF | TGCGCCAGCAGCCAAGACTGGACTAGCGGGGGGGCGAGGGAGACCCAGTACTTC | TRBD2 | TRBJ2-5 | . | TRBV4-1 | 18
CASSPTANTEAFF | TGTGCCAGCTCACCGACAGCGAACACTGAAGCTTTCTTT | . | TRBJ1-1 | . | TRBV18 | 13
CASSLTSGRLQGEQFF | TGTGCCAGCAGCTTAACTAGCGGGAGATTACAGGGTGAGCAGTTCTTC | TRBD2 | TRBJ2-1 | . | TRBV13 | 16
CASSPAGTDTQYF | TGTGCTAGCAGCCCGGCGGGGACAGATACGCAGTATTTT | . | TRBJ2-3 | . | TRBV7-7 | 13
CASSPGQGARETQYF | TGTGCCAGCAGCCCGGGACAGGGGGCAAGAGAGACCCAGTACTTC | TRBD1 | TRBJ2-5 | few | TRBV5-6 | 15
CASSEGLRILSYNEQFF | TGTGCCAGCAGTGAAGGACTTAGAATCCTTTCCTACAATGAGCAGTTCTTC | . | TRBJ2-1 | . | TRBV6-1 | 17
CASSREAGNTIYF | TGTGCCAGCAGTCGGGAGGCGGGAAACACCATATATTTT | . | TRBJ1-3 | once | TRBV6-6 | 13
CASSLVGGYNSPLHF | TGTGCCAGCAGCTTAGTGGGCGGGTATAATTCACCCCTCCACTTT | . | TRBJ1-6 | . | TRBV7-2 | 15
CASSLSGYGYTF | TGTGCCAGCAGCTTGTCGGGTTATGGCTACACCTTC | . | TRBJ1-2 | few | TRBV5-6 | 12
CASSVGLAGGTDTQYF | TGTGCCAGCAGCGTAGGACTAGCGGGAGGCACAGATACGCAGTATTTT | TRBD2 | TRBJ2-3 | few | TRBV9 | 16
CASSFYPPGRGQETQYF | TGCGCCAGCAGCTTTTACCCCCCTGGCAGGGGTCAAGAGACCCAGTACTTC | . | TRBJ2-5 | . | TRBV5-1 | 17
CASSPPRVLETQYF | TGTGCCAGCAGTCCTCCGCGGGTACTGGAGACCCAGTACTTC | . | TRBJ2-5 | . | TRBV28 | 14
CASRTASGTQYF | TGTGCCAGCAGGACAGCGTCGGGGACCCAGTACTTC | . | TRBJ2-5 | . | TRBV6-5 | 12
CASSLVGSGGPFYEQYF | TGCGCCAGCAGCTTGGTAGGTAGCGGGGGTCCCTTCTACGAGCAGTACTTC | TRBD2 | TRBJ2-7 | . | TRBV5-1 | 17
CASGLVQSSNQPQHF | TGTGCTAGTGGTTTGGTACAGAGTAGCAATCAGCCCCAGCATTTT | . | TRBJ1-5 | . | TRBV12-5 | 15
CASSPPRRQGLYEQYF | TGTGCCAGCAGTCCACCCCGACGTCAGGGTCTCTACGAGCAGTACTTC | . | TRBJ2-7 | . | TRBV28 | 16
CASSPSGSKAEAFF | TGTGCCAGCAGTCCTAGTGGGTCTAAAGCTGAAGCTTTCTTT | . | TRBJ1-1 | . | TRBV28 | 14
CAARRLADYNEQFF | TGTGCCGCACGGCGACTAGCGGATTACAATGAGCAGTTCTTC | TRBD2 | TRBJ2-1 | . | TRBV28 | 14
CASSPSGVKTQYF | TGTGCCAGCAGTCCGAGCGGCGTAAAGACCCAGTACTTC | . | TRBJ2-5 | once | TRBV6-6 | 13
CASRTDYRTMEAFF | TGTGCCAGCAGGACCGACTACAGAACTATGGAAGCTTTCTTT | . | TRBJ1-1 | few | TRBV6-4 | 14
CASSSPGRGTAGELFF | TGTGCCAGCAGCAGCCCTGGGAGGGGAACAGCCGGGGAGCTGTTTTTT | . | TRBJ2-2 | . | TRBV21-1 | 16
CASNPGQGWHEQYF | TGTGCCAGCAACCCGGGACAGGGGTGGCACGAGCAGTACTTC | TRBD1 | TRBJ2-7 | . | TRBV5-6 | 14
CASSELGQSPNEQFF | TGTGCCAGCAGTGAACTAGGCCAGTCCCCCAATGAGCAGTTCTTC | . | TRBJ2-1 | many | TRBV6-1 | 15
CAISVTASGNTIYF | TGTGCCATCAGTGTGACAGCCTCTGGAAACACCATATATTTT | . | TRBJ1-3 | few | TRBV10-3 | 14
CASSLARGSGARQYF | TGTGCCAGCAGCTTAGCCCGGGGTAGCGGGGCTAGGCAGTACTTC | TRBD2 | TRBJ2-7 | . | TRBV7-2 | 15
CASNLYQGNRGYTF | TGTGCCAGTAACCTCTACCAGGGAAACCGAGGCTACACCTTC | . | TRBJ1-2 | once | TRBV19 | 14
CASSFGTITDTQYF | TGCGCCAGCAGCTTCGGGACTATCACAGATACGCAGTATTTT | TRBD2 | TRBJ2-3 | once | TRBV5-1 | 14
CASSTRQGPIYNEQFF | TGTGCCAGCAGCACCCGACAGGGGCCCATCTACAATGAGCAGTTCTTC | TRBD1 | TRBJ2-1 | . | TRBV11-1 | 16
CASSLLQYSNQPQHF | TGTGCCAGCAGCTTATTGCAGTATAGCAATCAGCCCCAGCATTTT | . | TRBJ1-5 | . | TRBV7-2 | 15
CASSYSVRHMDTEAFF | TGTGCCAGCAGTTACTCGGTTAGACACATGGACACTGAAGCTTTCTTT | . | TRBJ1-1 | few | TRBV6-5 | 16
CASSYSLAGVNEQFF | TGTGCCAGCAGTTACTCGTTAGCGGGAGTAAATGAGCAGTTCTTC | TRBD2 | TRBJ2-1 | once | TRBV6-5 | 15
CASSQEWLREGREETQYF | TGCGCCAGCAGCCAAGAGTGGTTGCGGGAGGGCCGGGAGGAGACCCAGTACTTC | TRBD2 | TRBJ2-5 | . | TRBV4-1 | 18
CAWNLAGSTDTQYF | TGTGCCTGGAACCTAGCGGGGAGCACAGATACGCAGTATTTT | TRBD2 | TRBJ2-3 | . | TRBV30 | 14
CAISVRPGDQPQHF | TGTGCCATCAGTGTCAGGCCAGGGGATCAGCCCCAGCATTTT | . | TRBJ1-5 | . | TRBV10-3 | 14
CASSLNRVSEQYF | TGTGCCAGCAGCCTCAACAGGGTGAGCGAGCAGTACTTC | . | TRBJ2-7 | . | TRBV11-2 | 13
CASSQRRFQGGAGELFF | TGCGCCAGCAGCCAACGACGCTTCCAAGGGGGGGCCGGGGAGCTGTTTTTT | . | TRBJ2-2 | . | TRBV4-3 | 17